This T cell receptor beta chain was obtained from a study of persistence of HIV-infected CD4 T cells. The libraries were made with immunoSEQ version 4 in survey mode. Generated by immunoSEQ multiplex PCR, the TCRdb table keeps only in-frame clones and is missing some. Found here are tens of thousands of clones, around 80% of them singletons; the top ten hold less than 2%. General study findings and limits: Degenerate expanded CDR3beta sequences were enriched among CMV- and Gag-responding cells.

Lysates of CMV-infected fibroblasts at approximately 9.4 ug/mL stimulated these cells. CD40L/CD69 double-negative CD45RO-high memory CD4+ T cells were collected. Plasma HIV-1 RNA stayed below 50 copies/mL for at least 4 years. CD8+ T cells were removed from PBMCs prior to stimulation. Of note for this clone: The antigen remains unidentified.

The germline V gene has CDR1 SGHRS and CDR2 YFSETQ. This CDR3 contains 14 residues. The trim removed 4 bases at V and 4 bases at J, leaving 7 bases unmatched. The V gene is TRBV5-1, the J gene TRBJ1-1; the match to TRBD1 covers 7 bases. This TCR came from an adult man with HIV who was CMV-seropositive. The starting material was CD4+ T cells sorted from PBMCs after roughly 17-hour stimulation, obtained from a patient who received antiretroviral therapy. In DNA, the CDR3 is TGCGCCAGCAGCCAGGGGGTTCGGGCCACTGAAGCTTTCTTT. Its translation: CASSQGVRATEAFF.